This T cell receptor (beta chain) is drawn from a study of T cells in Graves' hyperthyroidism and ophthalmopathy. Study results and limitations: Stable hyperthyroidism and ophthalmopathy were separated using 13 V-J signatures.

This clonotype showed up just a few times. Its antigen is still unknown. Active moderate-to-severe ophthalmopathy, Clinical Activity Score at least 3, NOSPECS at least 4, under 3 months' duration. Orbital computed tomography and thyroid ultrasound, together with serum TRAb and thyroxine and clinical symptoms, were used for diagnoses. Trimming cost V 5 bases and J 7 bases; bases outside gene matches: 12. This CDR3 is built from 16 residues. Amplification targeted TCR beta CDR3 regions from RNA transcripts. The HTBI set primed first-round TCR CDR3 RT-PCR. TCRdb reprocessed the multiplex PCR reads with MiXCR, giving one entry per CDR3 protein. The sample comprises about 640,000 distinct CDR3 sequences, about a fifth of which are singletons, and roughly a third rests with the top ten.

The V and J genes are TRBV12-3 or TRBV12-4 and TRBJ2-1; the match to TRBD2 covers 9 bases. This clonotype was obtained from a man in his thirties or forties with Graves' ophthalmopathy. The sequencing sample was made of blood. CDR3 DNA: TGTGCCAGCAGTAGATCCTTCCTAGCGGGAAGGAATGAGCAGTTCTTC. It specifies CASSRSFLAGRNEQFF.